This T cell receptor (beta chain) is drawn from a study of blood T cell repertoires in COVID-19. About the study: Acute-phase and convalescent COVID-19 samples originated in the United States, Italy and Spain. Nucleic acid was either cDNA or gDNA, and it came from T cells, B-cell-depleted T cells, or PBMCs.

Germline V CDR1 and CDR2: SGHRS, YFSETQ. V gave up 1 base and J gave up 4 bases; unmatched junction bases: 8. This CDR3 spans 16 amino acids. Per the original data handling: Quantification of nucleated cells was approximated via reference gene primer amplification. Only in-frame clones appear in the TCRdb table, and some are missing; sequencing was by immunoSEQ multiplex PCR. V and J calls and clone size are copied from that table; D and trimming were computed from the DNA. The sample shows 100,000 to 150,000 clones, around 90% of them seen only once. Sequencing was done on a sample of peripheral blood. V usage is TRBV5-1 and J usage is TRBJ2-3, with TRBD2 matching 8 bases. The origin of this receptor is a human donor in a cohort sampled during active COVID-19. Here the CDR3 DNA reads TGCGCCAGCAGCTTGTCCGGCGGGAGGATCGCAGATACGCAGTATTTT. This codes for CASSLSGGRIADTQYF.